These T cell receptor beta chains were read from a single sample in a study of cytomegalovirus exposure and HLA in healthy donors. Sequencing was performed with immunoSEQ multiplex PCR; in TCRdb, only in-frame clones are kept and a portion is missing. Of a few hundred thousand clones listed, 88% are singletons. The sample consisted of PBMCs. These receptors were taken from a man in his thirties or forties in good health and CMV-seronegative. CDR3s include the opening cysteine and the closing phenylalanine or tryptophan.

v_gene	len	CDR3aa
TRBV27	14	CASSRQGPNQPQHF
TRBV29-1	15	CSAVRGGPLKETQYF
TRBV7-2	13	CASSIDRNQPQHF
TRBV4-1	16	CASSQHAGENNSPLHF
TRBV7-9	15	CASSYDRGAGYGYTF
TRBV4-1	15	CASSQSSGRSNEQFF
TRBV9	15	CASSVVGRGPETQYF
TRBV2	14	CASSVRDRNTEAFF
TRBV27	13	CASNLQGANEQYF
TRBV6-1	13	CASSDRGYQPQHF
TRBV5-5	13	CASSLLELYGYTF
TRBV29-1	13	CSSTRDRAYEQYF
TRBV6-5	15	CASSYQADKGSPLHF
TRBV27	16	CANGGRVKQLGSPLHF
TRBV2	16	CASSEWDRGFGNTIYF
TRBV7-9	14	CASRTGGIDYGYTF
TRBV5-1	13	CASSLGQGNQQYF
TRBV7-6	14	CASSSRTGTDTQYF
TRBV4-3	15	CASSQVVGAGNTIYF
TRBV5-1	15	CASSSSRTANTEAFF
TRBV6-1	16	CASSEALVGGNQPQHF
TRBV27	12	CASSSGIDTQYF
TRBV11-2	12	CASSFKTYEQYF
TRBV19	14	CASSIQGANYGYTF
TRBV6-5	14	CASSYGGGAYEQYF
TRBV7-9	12	CASSFDRGGNVF
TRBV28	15	CASSSPGSSGNTIYF
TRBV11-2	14	CASSLGSGVETQYF
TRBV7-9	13	CASSFHEEETQYF
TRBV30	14	CAWSGQIPPRMQFF
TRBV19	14	CASSSQGTYNEQFF
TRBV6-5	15	CASSYSAGRSTEAFF
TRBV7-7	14	CASSLDRGQETQYF
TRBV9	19	CASSVEGGGLAGPRETQYF
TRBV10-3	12	CAIAPGGTEAFF
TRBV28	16	CATGLAGGVTYNEQFF
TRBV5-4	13	CASSNRVQETQYF
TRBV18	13	CASSPGVGEKLFF
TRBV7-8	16	CASSLVLGADTGELFF
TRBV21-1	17	CASSRGQGDNSNQPQHF
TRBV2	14	CASSLTGYTGELFF
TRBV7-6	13	CASRQDGVYEQYF
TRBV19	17	CASSRDQGTLIFYGYTF
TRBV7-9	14	CASSPGRSTDTQYF
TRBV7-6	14	CASSLDVGGFGYTF
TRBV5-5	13	CASGPSANYGYTF
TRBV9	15	CASSPPAAIQETQYF
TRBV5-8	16	CASSLVVGTGDEKLFF
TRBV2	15	CASSEWAVSYNEQFF